This T cell receptor (beta chain) stems from a study of T cells in localized non-small cell lung cancer (dated by TCRdb to 2019 to 2021). For context, the study as a whole: T cell repertoires of 200 to 250 early-stage NSCLC patients were analyzed, with tumors being compared against uninvolved tumor-adjacent lungs. The cohort consisted of 236 treatment-naive NSCLC patients whose localized lung tumors had been resected. NSCLC patients had a mean age of roughly 66 years, and approximately 140 were male and 107 female.

At diagnosis, tumor, uninvolved tumor-adjacent lung and peripheral blood were collected and then preserved as a mix of FFPE and fresh-frozen material. For TCR repertoire profiling, the blood samples were analyzed as peripheral blood mononuclear cells. A note on this clone: Its antigen remains unidentified. Base quality data are lacking; no much larger clone is found one base away.

TCR beta CDR3 regions were sequenced from DNA using the immunoSEQ Assay. Regarding the original processing steps: To compute T cell density, TCR beta template counts were normalized to usable DNA, which was estimated by amplifying housekeeping genes. Richness was estimated using the preseqR package, with extrapolation to 400,000 templates for PBMC samples and to 120,000 templates for tissue samples. Clonality was calculated as one minus Pielou's evenness. Tissue-enriched TCRs were identified by differential abundance testing using productive amino-acid clonotypes, minimum total count 5 and alpha 0.1. Repertoire overlap between compartments was quantified with the Jaccard Index and Morisita Overlap Index. GLIPH grouped TCR beta CDR3s together with public tetramer-defined viral CDR3s, and a viral motif had to include at least three viral sequences and also show V-gene enrichment. TCRdb took over this immuneACCESS table, retaining in-frame rearrangements with V and J assigned. Such tables are incomplete; in checked studies, under half of the missing clones stem from an unresolved V gene, and the remainder is unexplained. V and J calls and clone size are those listed in that table; D and trimming were worked out from the DNA. For this sample there are roughly 86,000 clones; roughly 81% appear just once. Approximately 3% of the sample rests with the top ten.

What the work shows at the level of the full study, not this receptor alone: Higher T cell density in blood was associated with longer overall survival, whereas higher clonality in adjacent lung was associated with shorter survival. The highest T cell clonality was observed in uninvolved tumor-adjacent lung, where clonality exceeded that of tumor, suggesting that antigenic responses were more focused in uninvolved tumor-adjacent lung. Because of the exploratory design, TCR variables were selected using unadjusted p-values without false-discovery rate correction. Because multi-region tumor sequencing was not performed, intratumor heterogeneity could not be ruled out. Of the top 100 tumor clones, a median of roughly 53 were detected in paired uninvolved adjacent lung; about 26 were also among that lung's top 100.

The sequence derives from a man between 40 and 75 years old with stage I lung adenocarcinoma. This material consisted of peripheral blood, taken before any cancer treatment.

Read as DNA, the sequence is TGTGCCAGCAGCTTTGAGGGCGGTCGCACAGATACGCAGTATTTT. This translates into CASSFEGGRTDTQYF. The chain employs TRBV12-1 and TRBJ2-3. TRBV12-1 is a known pseudogene. The CDR3 spans 15 residues, from the cysteine through the phenylalanine. CDR3 DNA only is kept here, 45 bases in frame from base 1.